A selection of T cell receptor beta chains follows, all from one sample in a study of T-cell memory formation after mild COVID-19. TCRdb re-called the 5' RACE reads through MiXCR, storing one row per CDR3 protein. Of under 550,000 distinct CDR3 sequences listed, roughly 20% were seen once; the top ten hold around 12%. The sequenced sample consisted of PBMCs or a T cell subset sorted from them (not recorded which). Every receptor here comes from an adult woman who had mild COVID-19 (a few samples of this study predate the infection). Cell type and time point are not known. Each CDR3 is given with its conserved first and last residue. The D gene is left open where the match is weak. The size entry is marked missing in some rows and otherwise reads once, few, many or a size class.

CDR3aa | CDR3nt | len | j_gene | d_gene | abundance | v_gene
CAISDPGTRGSSYNEQFF | TGTGCCATCAGTGACCCCGGGACTAGAGGAAGCTCCTACAATGAGCAGTTCTTC | 18 | TRBJ2-1 | TRBD2 | once | TRBV10-3
CASSQQGTLYGYTF | TGTGCCAGCAGCCAACAGGGAACGCTCTATGGCTACACCTTC | 14 | TRBJ1-2 | NA | few | TRBV3-1
CASAGGLDTQYF | TGCGCCAGCGCGGGGGGGTTGGATACGCAGTATTTT | 12 | TRBJ2-3 | TRBD2 | many | TRBV5-1
CASSFRKLTGGELFF | TGTGCCAGCAGCTTTAGAAAGTTAACAGGCGGGGAGCTGTTTTTT | 15 | TRBJ2-2 | NA | many | TRBV5-6
CASSPTAGGSDTQYF | TGTGCCAGCAGCCCAACAGCGGGAGGCTCGGATACGCAGTATTTT | 15 | TRBJ2-3 | TRBD2 | NA | TRBV9
CASSPKNVYEQYF | TGTGCCAGCAGCCCCAAGAATGTCTACGAGCAGTACTTC | 13 | TRBJ2-7 | NA | NA | TRBV11-2
CASSSGKPKTGPNSPLHF | TGTGCCAGCAGCTCCGGGAAACCAAAGACAGGGCCAAATTCACCCCTCCACTTT | 18 | TRBJ1-6 | NA | few | TRBV21-1
CASSEQTEDTQYF | TGTGCCAGCAGTGAACAGACAGAAGATACGCAGTATTTT | 13 | TRBJ2-3 | NA | few | TRBV6-4
CASGRTRRETQYF | TGTGCCAGCGGGAGGACGCGGCGGGAGACCCAGTACTTC | 13 | TRBJ2-5 | NA | few | TRBV6-5
CASSELTGGKNIQYF | TGTGCCAGCAGTGAGTTGACAGGGGGCAAAAACATTCAGTACTTC | 15 | TRBJ2-4 | TRBD1 | NA | TRBV2
CASSFSATGELFF | TGTGCCAGCAGTTTTTCAGCCACCGGGGAGCTGTTTTTT | 13 | TRBJ2-2 | NA | few | TRBV12-3/TRBV12-4
CASSLRQGAQETQYF | TGTGCCAGCAGCTTGAGGCAGGGGGCTCAAGAGACCCAGTACTTC | 15 | TRBJ2-5 | TRBD1 | NA | TRBV5-8
CASSLGTGQRNTIYF | TGTGCCAGCAGCCTCGGGACAGGGCAAAGAAACACCATATATTTT | 15 | TRBJ1-3 | TRBD1 | few | TRBV12-3/TRBV12-4
CASSLVDSTDTQYF | TGCGCCAGCAGCCTCGTGGACAGCACAGATACGCAGTATTTT | 14 | TRBJ2-3 | NA | few | TRBV4-1
CSVEDQEVYEQYF | TGCAGCGTTGAAGATCAGGAGGTCTACGAGCAGTACTTC | 13 | TRBJ2-7 | NA | NA | TRBV29-1
CASSLNRVKTQYF | TGTGCCAGCAGCTTGAACAGGGTAAAGACCCAGTACTTC | 13 | TRBJ2-5 | NA | NA | TRBV7-6
CASSLGTFSYF | TGTGCCAGCAGTTTGGGGACATTTAGTTACTTC | 11 | TRBJ2-4 | NA | few | TRBV12-3/TRBV12-4
CASRGLVRTYNEQFF | TGTGCCAGCAGGGGACTTGTTAGGACCTACAATGAGCAGTTCTTC | 15 | TRBJ2-1 | NA | NA | TRBV7-9
CASSGQGSSYEQYF | TGTGCCAGCAGTGGACAGGGGAGTTCCTACGAGCAGTACTTC | 14 | TRBJ2-7 | TRBD1 | many | TRBV12-3/TRBV12-4
CASSSRDYRGETQYF | TGTGCCAGCAGCTCCCGGGACTACCGAGGGGAGACCCAGTACTTC | 15 | TRBJ2-5 | TRBD2 | NA | TRBV7-7
CASSREASEAFF | TGCGCCAGCAGCCGAGAGGCTTCTGAAGCTTTCTTT | 12 | TRBJ1-1 | NA | NA | TRBV4-1
CASSLRGSESPLHF | TGTGCCAGCAGCTTAAGGGGGTCTGAGTCACCCCTCCACTTT | 14 | TRBJ1-6 | NA | few | TRBV7-9
CASRSGRPHGYTF | TGTGCCAGCAGATCAGGACGGCCACATGGCTACACCTTC | 13 | TRBJ1-2 | NA | few | TRBV6-1
CASSPRAFYTGELFF | TGTGCCAGCAGCCCAAGAGCTTTTTACACCGGGGAGCTGTTTTTT | 15 | TRBJ2-2 | NA | few | TRBV7-3
CATSRGDQPQHF | TGTGCCACCAGTCGTGGGGATCAGCCCCAGCATTTT | 12 | TRBJ1-5 | NA | many | TRBV24-1
CSAERRGDEKLFF | TGCAGTGCCGAGAGGAGGGGTGATGAAAAACTGTTTTTT | 13 | TRBJ1-4 | NA | NA | TRBV20-1